This TCR beta chain comes out of a study of blood T cells in healthy people across ages. Study results and caveats: Diversity was higher, and naive CD4+ cells more numerous, in long-lived donors than in aged donors. Age brought a roughly linear fall in TCR beta diversity measured per million T cells. Observed TCR beta diversity showed a strong correlation with the percentage of naive T cells as measured by flow cytometry.

Points on this clonotype: As yet, its antigen is unknown.

The V gene lost 6 bases and the J gene lost 8 bases, with 13 bases spanning the gap. The CDR3 spans 13 residues. Looked up from germline, CDR1 is MNHEY and CDR2 is SVGEGT. The use of a sample-barcoded 5' primer and a J-beta primer mix characterized a second PCR of about 7 to 12 cycles. All samples gave at least 2.5 million CDR3-containing paired-end reads. TCRdb called the 5' RACE reads again in MiXCR, with one record for every CDR3 protein. The sample lists 850,000 to 1,000,000 distinct CDR3 sequences, around 46% occurring once. Sequencing input: blood. The sequence was obtained from a young man in good health. The chain combines TRBV6-2 or TRBV6-3 with TRBJ1-4; TRBD1 is a possible D gene (5 bases). The CDR3 region is CASRGQGGEKLFF. CDR3 bases: TGTGCCAGCAGAGGGCAGGGAGGAGAAAAACTGTTTTTT.